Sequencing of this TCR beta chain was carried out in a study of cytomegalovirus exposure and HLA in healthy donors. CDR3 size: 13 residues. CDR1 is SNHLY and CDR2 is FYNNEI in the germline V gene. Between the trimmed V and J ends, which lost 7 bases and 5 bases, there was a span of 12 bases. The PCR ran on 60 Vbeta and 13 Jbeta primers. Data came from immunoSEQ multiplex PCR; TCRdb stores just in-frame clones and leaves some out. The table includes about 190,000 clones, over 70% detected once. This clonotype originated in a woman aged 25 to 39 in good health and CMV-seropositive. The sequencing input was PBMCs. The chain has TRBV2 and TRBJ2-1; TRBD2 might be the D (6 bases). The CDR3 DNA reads TGTGCCAGCACCCGGGAGAGGAACAATGAGCAGTTCTTC. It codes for CASTRERNNEQFF.